The present T cell receptor beta chain was sequenced within a study of blood T cell repertoires in COVID-19. Generated by immunoSEQ multiplex PCR, the TCRdb table keeps only in-frame clones and is missing some. The profile shows fewer than 250,000 clones, approximately 84% of them singletons. The receptor's source is a man aged 40-49 years with acute or convalescent COVID-19. Sequencing used peripheral blood.

CDR3 nucleotide sequence: TGTGCCTGGAGCACAGGGAGTACCGAAGCTTTCTTT. Residues: CAWSTGSTEAFF. V usage is TRBV30 and J usage is TRBJ1-1, with D perhaps matching TRBD1 (6 bases). Per germline, CDR1 GTSNPN and CDR2 SVGIG (reference sequence). Trimming stripped 3 bases from V and 8 bases from J, with 13 bases between. This CDR3 comprises 12 residues.